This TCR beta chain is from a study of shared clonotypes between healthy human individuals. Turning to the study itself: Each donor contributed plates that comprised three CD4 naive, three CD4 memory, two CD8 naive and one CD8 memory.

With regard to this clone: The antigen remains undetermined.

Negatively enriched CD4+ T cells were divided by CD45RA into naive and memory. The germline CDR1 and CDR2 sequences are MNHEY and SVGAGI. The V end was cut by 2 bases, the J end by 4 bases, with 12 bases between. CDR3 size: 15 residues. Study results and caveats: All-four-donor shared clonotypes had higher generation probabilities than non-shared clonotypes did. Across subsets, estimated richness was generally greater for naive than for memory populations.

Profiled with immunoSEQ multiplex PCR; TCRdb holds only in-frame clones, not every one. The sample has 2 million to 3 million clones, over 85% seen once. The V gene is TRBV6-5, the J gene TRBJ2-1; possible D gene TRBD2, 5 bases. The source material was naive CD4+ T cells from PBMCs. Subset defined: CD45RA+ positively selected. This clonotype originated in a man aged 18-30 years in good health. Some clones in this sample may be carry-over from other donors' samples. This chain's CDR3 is CASSYTPGVYNEQFF. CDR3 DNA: TGTGCCAGCAGTTACACCCCCGGGGTTTACAATGAGCAGTTCTTC.